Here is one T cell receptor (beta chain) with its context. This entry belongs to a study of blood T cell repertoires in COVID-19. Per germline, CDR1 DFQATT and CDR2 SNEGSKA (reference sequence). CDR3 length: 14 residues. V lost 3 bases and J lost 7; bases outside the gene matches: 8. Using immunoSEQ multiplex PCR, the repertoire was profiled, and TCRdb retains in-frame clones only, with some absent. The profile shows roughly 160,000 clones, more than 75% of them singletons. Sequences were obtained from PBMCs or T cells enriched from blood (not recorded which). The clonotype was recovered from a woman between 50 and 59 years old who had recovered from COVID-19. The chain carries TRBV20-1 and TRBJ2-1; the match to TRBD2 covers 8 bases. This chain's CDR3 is CSASRAGEVNEQFF. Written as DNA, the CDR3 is TGCAGTGCTAGTCGAGCGGGAGAGGTTAATGAGCAGTTCTTC.